This TCR beta chain emerged from a study of T cell responses to AZD1222 COVID-19 vaccine. Study conclusions and caveats: Only 5 or 6 people who got AZD1222 tested seropositive at baseline.

TCRdb's table, derived via immunoSEQ multiplex PCR, lists solely in-frame clones and lacks some. The data contain about 140,000 clones, 85% to 95% of them singletons. Turning to this clone: Its antigen is not known.

V lost 3 bases and J 5 bases, leaving 22 bases between the germline ends. Germline-derived CDR1 and CDR2 are DFQATT and SNEGSKA (reference sequence). This CDR3 comprises 16 residues. The sequencing here drew on peripheral blood, taken on day 0 of AZD1222 vaccination. V and J are TRBV20-1 and TRBJ1-1; possible D gene TRBD1, 6 bases. This receptor was taken from an adult in good health. The CDR3: CSASNPGAFDGTEAFF. CDR3 DNA: TGCAGTGCTAGTAATCCGGGGGCCTTTGATGGTACTGAAGCTTTCTTT.